This entry is about one T cell receptor beta chain. The data stem from a study of blood T cell repertoires in COVID-19. The ends were cut back, 1 base at V and 3 bases at J, with 9 bases in the middle. Looked up from germline, CDR1 is MDHEN and CDR2 is SYDVKM. The length of the CDR3 is 15 residues. Per the original methods: Amplification of reference gene primers was used by the study to estimate nucleated cell counts. Assay used: immunoSEQ multiplex PCR; TCRdb lists only in-frame clones, some missing. V and J calls plus clone size are reproduced from that table; the DNA served to infer D and trimming. The data show roughly 20,000 clones, about 88% seen once.

This TCR derives from a human donor in a cohort sampled during active COVID-19. Specimen: peripheral blood. The gene calls are TRBV28 and TRBJ2-2; the D gene is possibly TRBD1 (5 bases). CDR3 protein: CASSLFQGDTGELFF. CDR3 DNA: TGTGCCAGCAGTTTATTTCAGGGTGACACCGGGGAGCTGTTTTTT.